This T cell receptor beta chain was identified during a study of shared clonotypes between healthy human individuals. This clone has a single count. As yet, its antigen is unknown. This sample includes further DNA sequences coding for the same CDR3. Germline assignment: CDR1 WNHNN and CDR2 SYGVQD (reference sequence). V trimming: 6 bases; J trimming: 3 bases; junction bases outside the gene matches: 7. The CDR3 totals 15 residues. Sequencing was at deep level. Data came from immunoSEQ multiplex PCR; TCRdb stores just in-frame clones and leaves some out. The table records approximately 2.5 million clones, approximately 92% of them present only once. Whole-study findings and limits: Estimated clonotype richness was generally higher in naive than memory subsets. Owing to a small donor count, the genetic and exposure-history diversity represented was limited.

Splitting the CD4+ cells yielded a CD45RA+ naive subset and a CD45RA-negative memory subset. The receptor comes from a man aged 18-30 years in good health. Sequencing input: naive CD4+ T cells sorted from blood. As to subset: CD45RA+ positively selected. The chain uses TRBV10-1 and TRBJ2-1; 8 nucleotides line up with TRBD2. The CDR3 sequence is CASSPTSGRYNEQFF. Written as DNA, the CDR3 is TGCGCCAGCAGCCCAACTAGCGGACGCTACAATGAGCAGTTCTTC.